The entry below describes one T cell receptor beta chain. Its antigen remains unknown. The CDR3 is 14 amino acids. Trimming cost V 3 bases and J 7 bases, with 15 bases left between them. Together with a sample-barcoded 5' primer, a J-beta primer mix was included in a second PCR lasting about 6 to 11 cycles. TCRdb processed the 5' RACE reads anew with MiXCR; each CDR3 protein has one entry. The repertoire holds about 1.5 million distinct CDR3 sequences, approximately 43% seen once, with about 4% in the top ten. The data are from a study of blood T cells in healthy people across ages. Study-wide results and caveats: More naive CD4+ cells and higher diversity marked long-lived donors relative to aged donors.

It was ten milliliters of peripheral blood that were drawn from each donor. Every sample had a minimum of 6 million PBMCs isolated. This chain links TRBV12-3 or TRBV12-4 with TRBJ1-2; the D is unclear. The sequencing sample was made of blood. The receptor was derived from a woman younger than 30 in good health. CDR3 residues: CASSFSSMTCGYTF. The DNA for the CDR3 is TGTGCCAGCAGTTTTTCAAGTATGACCTGTGGCTACACCTTC.